Listed below are T cell receptor beta chains from one sample, sequenced in a study of blood T cell repertoires in COVID-19. Generated by immunoSEQ multiplex PCR, the TCRdb table keeps only in-frame clones and is missing some. The table shows under 200,000 clones, with around 80% occurring only once. What was sequenced was PBMCs or T cells enriched from blood (not recorded which). Source of these receptors: a woman in her seventies in a cohort exposed to, infected with or recovered from COVID-19 (not recorded which). Both conserved end residues are part of each CDR3. Fields, in order: V gene, D gene, J gene, clone size, CDR3 DNA, CDR3 protein. D genes are given only for firm matches. Size is omitted from some rows. Given values are once, few, many or a class for expanded clones.

>TRBV9|TRBD2|TRBJ2-1|-
TGTGCCAGCAGCCCCGAGGGAGGGAGCTACAATGAGCAGTTCTTC
CASSPEGGSYNEQFF
>TRBV28|TRBD1|TRBJ1-2|-
TGTGCCAGCAGTTCCCGGACAGGGAGGTATGGCTACACCTTC
CASSSRTGRYGYTF
>TRBV18|TRBD1|TRBJ2-5|-
TGTGCCAGCTCATTCGACAGGGGAGCCCAAGAGACCCAGTACTTC
CASSFDRGAQETQYF
>TRBV19|TRBD2|TRBJ2-2|-
TGTGCCAGTAGTACTGGGACTAGCGGATACACCGGGGAGCTGTTTTTT
CASSTGTSGYTGELFF
>TRBV2|-|TRBJ2-7|-
TGTGCCAGCAGTGTTCAGGGGAGCACCTACGAGCAGTACTTC
CASSVQGSTYEQYF
>TRBV11-2|-|TRBJ2-7|-
TGTGCCAGCAGCTTATCAGTCTCCTACGAGCAGTACTTC
CASSLSVSYEQYF
>TRBV29-1|TRBD2|TRBJ2-1|once
TGCAGCGTAAGGAGGGACGGGAGGGCCTTTAAGGAGCAGTTCTTC
CSVRRDGRAFKEQFF
>TRBV19|-|TRBJ2-4|-
TGTGCCAGTAGGGCCCCAGGGCAGCCCAAAAACATTCAGTACTTC
CASRAPGQPKNIQYF
>TRBV11-2|-|TRBJ2-2|-
TGTGCCAGCAGCTTCATGGGGGCAGGGGCCGGCGGGGAGCTGTTTTTT
CASSFMGAGAGGELFF
>TRBV11-2|TRBD2|TRBJ2-7|-
TGTGCCAGCAGCTTAGTAGTGGGACTATCCTACGAGCAGTACTTC
CASSLVVGLSYEQYF
>TRBV12-3/TRBV12-4|-|TRBJ1-1|-
TGTGCCAGCAGTTTGAGGGCGAACACTGAAGCTTTCTTT
CASSLRANTEAFF
>TRBV19|TRBD1|TRBJ2-7|-
TGTGCCAGTAGTATGAGACAGGGGCTTCCCTACGAGCAGTACTTC
CASSMRQGLPYEQYF
>TRBV7-3|-|TRBJ2-1|-
TGTGCCAGCAGCCCTGGGGGGACTCTTATGTCAAATGAGCAGTTCTTC
CASSPGGTLMSNEQFF
>TRBV5-1|TRBD1|TRBJ2-1|-
TGCGCCAGCAGCCCCGACAGGGTCTACAATGAGCAGTTCTTC
CASSPDRVYNEQFF
>TRBV5-1|-|TRBJ2-3|-
TGCGCCAGCAGCTTGGGGAGGGGACGCCATATAGGAGATACGCAGTATTTT
CASSLGRGRHIGDTQYF
>TRBV13|TRBD1|TRBJ2-1|-
TGTGCCAGCAGCTTAGGGGACAGGGGGCCAAATGAGCAGTTCTTC
CASSLGDRGPNEQFF
>TRBV28|-|TRBJ2-1|-
TGTGCCAGCAGCCCAACTCCTAGCGAGTACAATGAGCAGTTCTTC
CASSPTPSEYNEQFF
>TRBV7-2|TRBD2|TRBJ2-1|-
TGTGCCAGCAGCTTGCAAGCTACTAGCGGGATTAATGAGCAGTTCTTC
CASSLQATSGINEQFF
>TRBV24-1|TRBD2|TRBJ2-1|-
TGTGCCACCAGTGATTTCCTGCCGGGGGGCTCCTACAATGAGCAGTTCTTC
CATSDFLPGGSYNEQFF
>TRBV6-6|-|TRBJ1-4|-
TGTGCCAGCAGTCAGATCGCCGGGACAACTAATGAAAAACTGTTTTTT
CASSQIAGTTNEKLFF
>TRBV18|TRBD2|TRBJ2-7|-
TGTGCCAGCTCACCACCGGGCGGGGGATTGGGCGAGCAGTACTTC
CASSPPGGGLGEQYF
>TRBV27|TRBD2|TRBJ2-5|-
TGTGCCAGCAGAAGACTAGCGTGGGGCCAAGAGACCCAGTACTTC
CASRRLAWGQETQYF
>TRBV4-2|-|TRBJ1-2|-
TGTGCCAGCAGCCAAGATGGGACTCTTGGCTACACCTTC
CASSQDGTLGYTF
>TRBV11-2|-|TRBJ2-5|-
TGTGCCAGCAGCTTAGGACAGAAAGAGACCCAGTACTTC
CASSLGQKETQYF
>TRBV7-9|-|TRBJ2-1|few
TGTGCCAGCAGCTCGGGACTGTACAATGAGCAGTTCTTC
CASSSGLYNEQFF
>TRBV10-1|TRBD1|TRBJ1-5|once
TGCGCCAGCAGTGAGCTTGCGGCAGGGGGAAATCAGCCCCAGCATTTT
CASSELAAGGNQPQHF
>TRBV2|TRBD1|TRBJ1-1|-
TGTGCCAGCAGGGGACAGGGGATGAACACTGAAGCTTTCTTT
CASRGQGMNTEAFF
>TRBV3-1/TRBV3-2|-|TRBJ2-1|-
TGTGCCAGCAGCCAATCGACAGCCAGCCATGAGCAGTTCTTC
CASSQSTASHEQFF
>TRBV9|-|TRBJ1-1|few
TGTGCCAGCAGCCCACCTGGGGGGGGCAGTATGAACACTGAAGCTTTCTTT
CASSPPGGGSMNTEAFF
>TRBV29-1|-|TRBJ2-3|-
TGCAGCGTTGGAAAGCCTGAGGGAAATACGCAGTATTTT
CSVGKPEGNTQYF
>TRBV9|-|TRBJ2-5|-
TGTGCCAGCAGCCCCCGGAGGGCCGGAGAGACCCAGTACTTC
CASSPRRAGETQYF
>TRBV27|-|TRBJ1-1|once
TGTGCCAGCAGTTCCCCCCCGACAGGAACTGAAGCTTTCTTT
CASSSPPTGTEAFF
>TRBV28|TRBD2|TRBJ2-1|-
TGTGCCAGCAGGACTAGCGAAAGCTACAATGAGCAGTTCTTC
CASRTSESYNEQFF
>TRBV28|-|TRBJ1-6|-
TGTGCCAGCAGTGTCTATTCGGCGGGATCACCCCTCCACTTT
CASSVYSAGSPLHF
>TRBV10-3|TRBD2|TRBJ2-2|few
TGTGCCATCAGTTCCGGACTAGCGGTGAACACCGGGGAGCTGTTTTTT
CAISSGLAVNTGELFF